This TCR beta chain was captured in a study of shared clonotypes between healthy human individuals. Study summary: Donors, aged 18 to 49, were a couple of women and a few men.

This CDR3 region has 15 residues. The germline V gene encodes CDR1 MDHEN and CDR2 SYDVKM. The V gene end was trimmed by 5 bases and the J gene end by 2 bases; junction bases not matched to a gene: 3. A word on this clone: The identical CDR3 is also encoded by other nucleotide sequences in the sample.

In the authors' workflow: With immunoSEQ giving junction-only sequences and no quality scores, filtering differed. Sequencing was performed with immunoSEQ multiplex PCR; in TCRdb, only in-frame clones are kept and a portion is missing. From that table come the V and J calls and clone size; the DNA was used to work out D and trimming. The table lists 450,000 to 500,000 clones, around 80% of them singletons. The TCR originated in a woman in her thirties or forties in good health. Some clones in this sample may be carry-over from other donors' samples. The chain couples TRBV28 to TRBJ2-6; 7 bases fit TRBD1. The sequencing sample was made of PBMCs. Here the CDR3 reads CASSPTGAGANVLTF. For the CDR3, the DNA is TGTGCCAGCAGTCCAACAGGGGCTGGGGCCAACGTCCTGACTTTC.